The clone carrying this TCR beta chain has a count of ten or more. No antigen is known for it. Germline CDR1 reads SGHVS; CDR2 reads FNYEAQ. The CDR3 covers 14 residues. V lost 4 bases, J lost 0 bases, and 9 bases lay in between. The starting material, unfractionated whole blood, was used for total RNA extraction. These data come from a study of human T cells and chemical hapten exposure. The study, taken as a whole, reports: Among TCRs, those above 1 in 1000 frequency were unaffected by DPC sensitization.

In TCRdb, the 5' RACE reads were re-called with MiXCR into one record per CDR3 protein. In the table there are some 150,000 distinct CDR3 sequences, approximately 4% of which are singletons. The rearrangement joins TRBV7-6 to TRBJ1-1; D is uncertain. The receptor was isolated from a female donor in good health. The CDR3 region has the DNA TGTGCCAGCAGCTCCCAACCCCTGAACACTGAAGCTTTCTTT. As protein: CASSSQPLNTEAFF. The variable domain in full, completed from reference TRBV7-6 and TRBJ1-1, reads GAGVSQSPRYKVTKRGQDVALRCDPISGHVSLYWYRQALGQGPEFLTYFNYEAQQDKSGLPNDRFSAERPEGSISTLTIQRTEQRDSAMYRCASSSQPLNTEAFFGQGTRLTVV.